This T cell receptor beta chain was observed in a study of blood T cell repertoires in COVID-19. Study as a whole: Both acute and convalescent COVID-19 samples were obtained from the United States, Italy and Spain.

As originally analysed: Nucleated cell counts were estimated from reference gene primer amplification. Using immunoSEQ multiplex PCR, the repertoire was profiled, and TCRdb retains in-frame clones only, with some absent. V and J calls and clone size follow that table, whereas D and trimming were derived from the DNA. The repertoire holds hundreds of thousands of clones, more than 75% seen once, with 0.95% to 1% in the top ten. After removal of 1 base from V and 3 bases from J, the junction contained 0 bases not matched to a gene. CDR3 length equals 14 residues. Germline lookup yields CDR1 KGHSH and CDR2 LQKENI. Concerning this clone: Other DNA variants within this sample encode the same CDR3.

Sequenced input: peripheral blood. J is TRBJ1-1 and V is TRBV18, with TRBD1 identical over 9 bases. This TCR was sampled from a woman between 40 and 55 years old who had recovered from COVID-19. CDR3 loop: CASSPRTGDTEAFF. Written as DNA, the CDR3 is TGTGCCAGCTCACCACGGACAGGGGACACTGAAGCTTTCTTT.